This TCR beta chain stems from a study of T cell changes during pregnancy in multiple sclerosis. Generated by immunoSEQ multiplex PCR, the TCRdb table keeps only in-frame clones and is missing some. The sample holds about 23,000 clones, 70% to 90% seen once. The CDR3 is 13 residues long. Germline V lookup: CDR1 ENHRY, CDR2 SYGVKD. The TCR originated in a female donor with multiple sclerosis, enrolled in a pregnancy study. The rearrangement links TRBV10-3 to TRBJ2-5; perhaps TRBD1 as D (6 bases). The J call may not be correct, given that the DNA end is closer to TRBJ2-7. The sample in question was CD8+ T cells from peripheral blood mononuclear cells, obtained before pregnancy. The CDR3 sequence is CAITSDRSYEQYF. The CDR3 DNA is TGTGCCATCACGTCTGACAGGTCCTACGAGCAGTACTTC.